This TCR beta chain is drawn from a study of graft-versus-host responses after intestinal transplantation. Notes on the study in general: Marrow from the recipient contained GvH clones, some of which had appeared first in ileum or blood.

Trimming removed 5 bases from V and 2 bases from J, with 5 bases in between. CDR3 size: 12 residues. Per germline, CDR1 SGHNT and CDR2 YENEEA. Note on this clone: What it recognizes is unknown. This specimen includes other DNA sequences encoding the same CDR3.

Produced via immunoSEQ multiplex PCR; TCRdb's table is partial and in-frame only. The profile shows around 95,000 clones, roughly 84% of them singletons. The TCR sequence derives from a human donor who was the organ donor for an intestinal transplant. Sequenced here: unstimulated CD4+ T cells sorted from spleen or lymph node cells, sampled before transplant. The chain combines TRBV11-3 with TRBJ2-3; no clear D. CDR3 coding DNA: TGTGCCAGCAGCCTACACACAGATACGCAGTATTTT. This translates into CASSLHTDTQYF. Variable domain in full (rest from reference TRBV11-3 and TRBJ2-3): EAGVVQSPRYKIIEKKQPVAFWCNPISGHNTLYWYLQNLGQGPELLIRYENEEAVDDSQLPKDRFSAERLKGVDSTLKIQPAELGDSAVYLCASSLHTDTQYFGPGTRLTVL.